What follows describes a single T cell receptor (beta chain). The antigen remains undetermined. This specimen belongs to a study of a mutant IDH1 vaccine in newly diagnosed glioma. Turning to the study itself: The therapy given earlier, which was standard therapy, consisted of radiotherapy, temozolomide, or both, and most of the patients received both. Findings and caveats of the study: Among top peripheral T cell clonotypes, changes seemed unrelated to pseudoprogression.

Only in-frame clones appear in the TCRdb table, and some are missing; sequencing was by immunoSEQ multiplex PCR. The sample carries approximately 31,000 clones, around 80% recorded once. Time point meaning: week 35, safety follow-up. Doses of 300 ug of mutant IDH1 20-mer peptide were given with topical imiquimod. Sequenced material: PBMCs, taken from a glioma patient whose treatment included an IDH1 peptide vaccine. This TCR derives from a woman aged 18-29 years with glioma.

The DNA of the CDR3 is TGTGCCAGTAGTAGACTTTTCAATGAGCAGTTCTTC. Translation gives CASSRLFNEQFF. The chain combines TRBV19 with TRBJ2-1; unclear D gene. This CDR3 is 12 amino acids long. V was shortened by 4 bases and J by 6 bases, with 7 bases between the two germline ends. Per germline, CDR1 LNHDA and CDR2 SQIVND (reference sequence).